A selection of T cell receptor beta chains follows, all from one sample in a study of T-cell memory formation after mild COVID-19. Using its own MiXCR run on the 5' RACE reads, TCRdb lists one record per CDR3 protein. The sample shows roughly 150,000 distinct CDR3 sequences, 14% of them seen only once. Material: PBMCs or a T cell subset sorted from them (not recorded which). The receptor source for this set is an adult woman who had mild COVID-19 (a few samples of this study predate the infection). Cell type and time point are not known. Each CDR3 is given with its conserved first and last residue. The D gene is left open where the match is weak. For some rows the clone size is stated as once, few or many, or as a class when expanded; others skip it.

abundance	len	d_gene	v_gene	j_gene	CDR3aa	CDR3nt
-	12	-	TRBV12-3/TRBV12-4	TRBJ1-5	CASTRGGQPQHF	TGTGCCAGCACTCGGGGGGGGCAGCCCCAGCATTTT
few	14	-	TRBV7-9	TRBJ2-7	CASSLVGGRYEQYF	TGTGCCAGCAGCTTAGTAGGCGGCAGGTACGAGCAGTACTTC
-	15	-	TRBV5-6	TRBJ2-2	CASSLGQGNTGELFF	TGTGCCAGCAGCTTGGGCCAGGGAAACACCGGGGAGCTGTTTTTT
-	12	-	TRBV4-1	TRBJ1-1	CASFDSYTEAFF	TGCGCCAGCTTTGACTCCTACACTGAAGCTTTCTTT
once	13	-	TRBV6-5	TRBJ1-5	CASSYANHQPQHF	TGTGCCAGCAGTTACGCCAATCATCAGCCCCAGCATTTT
-	15	-	TRBV2	TRBJ2-5	CASSEGGLEIETQYF	TGTGCCAGCAGTGAAGGTGGGCTAGAAATAGAGACCCAGTACTTC
few	14	TRBD2	TRBV4-1	TRBJ2-7	CASSLSGSSDEQYF	TGCGCCAGCAGCCTAAGCGGGAGCTCGGACGAGCAGTACTTC
-	15	TRBD1	TRBV5-1	TRBJ1-2	CASSVDMGQINGYTF	TGCGCCAGCAGCGTAGACATGGGACAGATCAATGGCTACACCTTC
-	14	-	TRBV27	TRBJ1-5	CASSPTGWNQPQHF	TGTGCCAGCAGCCCGACAGGCTGGAATCAGCCCCAGCATTTT
few	15	-	TRBV30	TRBJ1-3	CAWSVRGSWEDTIYF	TGTGCCTGGAGTGTACGGGGGTCCTGGGAAGACACCATATATTTT
many	14	TRBD2	TRBV4-2	TRBJ2-5	CASSQNGGSETQYF	TGTGCCAGCAGCCAAAACGGGGGGAGTGAGACCCAGTACTTC
-	15	-	TRBV7-8	TRBJ1-2	CASSPGIRGPYGYTF	TGTGCCAGCAGCCCGGGCATAAGGGGCCCGTATGGCTACACCTTC
-	16	TRBD1	TRBV3-1	TRBJ2-3	CASSTTGTGWADTQYF	TGTGCCAGCAGCACCACCGGGACAGGGTGGGCAGATACGCAGTATTTT
-	14	TRBD1	TRBV25-1	TRBJ2-7	CASRGLGFWTGVIF	TGTGCCAGCAGGGGACTTGGGTTCTGGACAGGGGTAATCTTC
few	15	TRBD1	TRBV7-9	TRBJ2-2	CANRQGATNTGELFF	TGTGCCAACCGACAGGGGGCGACGAACACCGGGGAGCTGTTTTTT
few	13	TRBD2	TRBV24-1	TRBJ2-1	CATSGRAYNEQFF	TGTGCCACGAGCGGGAGGGCGTACAATGAGCAGTTCTTC
-	16	-	TRBV11-3	TRBJ2-1	CASRAKRVGFYNEQFF	TGTGCCAGCAGGGCAAAGCGGGTTGGTTTCTACAATGAGCAGTTCTTC
few	16	TRBD2	TRBV6-6	TRBJ2-1	CASSYAQREGRDEQFF	TGTGCCAGCAGTTACGCCCAGCGGGAGGGTCGCGATGAGCAGTTCTTC
few	18	-	TRBV18	TRBJ2-6	CASSPPDQGPSGANVLTF	TGTGCCAGCTCACCCCCCGACCAGGGCCCCTCTGGGGCCAACGTCCTGACTTTC
-	15	TRBD1	TRBV29-1	TRBJ2-1	CSVEPGQGKGNEQFF	TGCAGCGTCGAACCGGGACAGGGAAAAGGCAATGAGCAGTTCTTC
few	17	TRBD2	TRBV3-1	TRBJ2-4	CASSQDRGGIAKNIQYF	TGTGCCAGCAGCCAAGATCGGGGGGGCATAGCCAAAAACATTCAGTACTTC
few	11	-	TRBV9	TRBJ2-2	CASSVGWELFF	TGTGCCAGCAGCGTAGGATGGGAGCTGTTTTTT
-	15	TRBD1	TRBV12-3/TRBV12-4	TRBJ2-1	CASSPGQGTYNEQFF	TGTGCCAGCAGCCCGGGACAGGGGACCTACAATGAGCAGTTCTTC
-	14	-	TRBV10-3	TRBJ2-6	CAISEPDGANVLTF	TGTGCCATCAGTGAGCCGGACGGGGCCAACGTCCTGACTTTC
-	13	-	TRBV4-2	TRBJ2-5	CASSQEGWETQYF	TGTGCCAGCAGCCAAGAAGGGTGGGAGACCCAGTACTTC
many	14	TRBD1	TRBV27	TRBJ1-2	CASSSQGATYGYTF	TGTGCCAGCAGTTCCCAGGGGGCCACCTATGGCTACACCTTC
few	11	-	TRBV10-3	TRBJ1-1	CAIREATEAFF	TGTGCCATCAGGGAGGCCACTGAAGCTTTCTTT
once	16	-	TRBV24-1	TRBJ1-2	CATSDSSDSGGYGYTF	TGTGCCACCAGTGATTCTTCGGATTCAGGAGGCTATGGCTACACCTTC
few	16	-	TRBV9	TRBJ1-3	CASGRSRGRTGNTIYF	TGTGCCAGCGGACGGAGCCGGGGGAGGACAGGAAACACCATATATTTT
many	12	-	TRBV12-3/TRBV12-4	TRBJ1-1	CASSLEVTEAFF	TGTGCCAGCAGTTTAGAGGTGACTGAAGCTTTCTTT
-	10	-	TRBV6-5	TRBJ1-1	CASTFRMAFF	TGTGCCAGCACCTTTCGCATGGCTTTCTTT
many	15	-	TRBV12-3/TRBV12-4	TRBJ2-1	CASNLDSHVGNEQFF	TGTGCCAGCAACTTGGACTCCCACGTGGGGAATGAGCAGTTCTTC
many	16	TRBD2	TRBV7-6	TRBJ2-1	CASSFSGAETGDEQFF	TGTGCCAGCAGCTTCAGCGGGGCCGAGACGGGCGATGAGCAGTTCTTC
few	13	-	TRBV7-9	TRBJ2-1	CASTTLRGPEQFF	TGTGCCAGCACCACCCTACGGGGTCCTGAGCAGTTCTTC
few	15	-	TRBV9	TRBJ1-1	CASSPNSDPNTEAFF	TGTGCCAGCAGTCCGAATTCGGACCCGAACACTGAAGCTTTCTTT
few	11	-	TRBV12-3/TRBV12-4	TRBJ2-3	CASTEGDTQYF	TGTGCCAGCACGGAGGGCGATACGCAGTATTTT
few	14	-	TRBV27	TRBJ1-1	CASTPGTTGTEAFF	TGTGCCAGCACCCCCGGGACTACGGGTACTGAAGCTTTCTTT
-	13	-	TRBV27	TRBJ2-7	CASSPGTSDEQYF	TGTGCCAGCAGTCCCGGGACAAGCGACGAGCAGTACTTC
-	18	TRBD2	TRBV4-3	TRBJ2-1	CASSQEGSFGGAYNEQFF	TGCGCCAGCAGCCAAGAAGGTTCCTTCGGGGGGGCATACAATGAGCAGTTCTTC
-	14	-	TRBV5-1	TRBJ1-2	CASSTVEANYGYTF	TGCGCCAGCAGCACAGTGGAGGCTAACTATGGCTACACCTTC
few	15	TRBD2	TRBV9	TRBJ2-3	CASTAPGTSEDTQYF	TGTGCCAGCACCGCCCCCGGGACTAGCGAGGATACGCAGTATTTT
-	13	-	TRBV4-2	TRBJ2-7	CASSSRLGGEQYF	TGTGCCAGCAGCTCAAGACTAGGTGGCGAGCAGTACTTC
few	17	TRBD1	TRBV12-3/TRBV12-4	TRBJ1-6	CASRREDRLSYNSPLHF	TGTGCCAGCAGGCGAGAGGACAGGCTATCGTATAATTCACCCCTCCACTTT
-	15	-	TRBV6-6	TRBJ2-1	CASRRDSSPRDEQFF	TGTGCCAGCCGGCGGGACAGCAGCCCGCGAGATGAGCAGTTCTTC
-	15	TRBD2	TRBV20-1	TRBJ2-1	CSATSGRAFYNEQFF	TGCAGTGCTACAAGCGGGAGGGCCTTCTACAATGAGCAGTTCTTC
many	14	-	TRBV4-3	TRBJ2-3	CASSQDMAPVTQYF	TGCGCCAGCAGCCAAGATATGGCCCCCGTTACGCAGTATTTT
few	18	-	TRBV20-1	TRBJ1-1	CSARERATLDLSDTEAFF	TGCAGTGCTAGAGAGAGGGCGACGTTAGACCTGTCGGATACTGAAGCTTTCTTT
-	16	TRBD1	TRBV11-3	TRBJ1-1	CASSSLGQGRGTEAFF	TGTGCCAGCAGCTCCTTAGGACAGGGGAGAGGAACTGAAGCTTTCTTT
-	13	-	TRBV6-2/TRBV6-3	TRBJ2-1	CASSNLQTPEQFF	TGTGCCAGCAGTAACCTGCAAACCCCTGAGCAGTTCTTC